The 23 T cell receptor beta chains in this list originate from one sample, sequenced in a study of T cells after yellow fever vaccination. TCRdb re-called the 5' RACE reads with MiXCR, one entry per CDR3 protein. The profile shows more than 65,000 distinct CDR3 sequences, around 7.8% of them singletons. The sequences come from CD8+ T cells sorted from PBMCs, collected roughly 10 days after the first yellow fever vaccination. The source of these receptors is a man aged 18-30 years who received the YFV17D yellow fever vaccine.

The chain recombines TRBV28 with TRBJ2-7; 10 positions agree with TRBD1. Germline values: CDR1 MDHEN, CDR2 SYDVKM. The CDR3 is 12 residues long. V shed 4 bases, J shed 6 bases, and the junction held 0 bases outside the gene matches. The CDR3 DNA reads as TGTGCCAGCAGTTGGGACAGGGGCGAGCAGTACGTC. This translates into CASSWDRGEQYV.

In its sample, this clonotype is medium-sized. The chain joins TRBV5-5 to TRBJ2-3; 8 bases map to TRBD2. Germline CDR1 SGHKS, CDR2 YYEKEE (reference sequence). Trimming at V came to 4 bases and at J to 6 bases, leaving 13 bases not matched to a gene. The CDR3 sequence is 16 residues long. The CDR3, as DNA: TGTGCCAGCAGCCCATTGGGACTAGTCTCATCCGATACGCAGTATTTT. This codes for CASSPLGLVSSDTQYF.

This clonotype was picked up a small number of times. The rearrangement links TRBV11-1 to TRBJ2-5, with 9 positions matching TRBD1. The CDR3 loop spans 18 amino acids. The junction had 12 bases not matched to a gene; V was cut back by 1 base and J by 3 bases. Germline V CDR1 and CDR2: SGHAT, FQDESV (reference sequence). CDR3 sequence: CASSLDISGTGPKETQYF. CDR3 DNA: TGTGCCAGCAGCTTAGACATATCGGGGACAGGGCCCAAAGAGACCCAGTACTTC.

This clonotype was detected a few times. The gene calls are TRBV9 and TRBJ2-1; no clear D gene. The germline gives CDR1 SGDLS, CDR2 YYNGEE. V lost 0 bases and J lost 8, with 9 bases in between. CDR3 size: 13 residues. CDR3 sequence: CASSVVGFDEQFF. The CDR3 DNA follows: TGTGCCAGCAGCGTAGTAGGTTTTGATGAGCAGTTCTTC.

This clonotype showed up many times. The rearrangement uses TRBV28 and TRBJ2-7, with D maybe TRBD2 (6 bases). Between the trimmed V and J ends, which lost 3 bases and 4 bases, there was a span of 22 bases. CDR3 length: 17 amino acids. Germline V gives CDR1 MDHEN, CDR2 SYDVKM. CDR3 DNA: TGTGCCAGCAGTTTGGCGGGGCCGGGGGACGATTCATACGAGCAGTACGTC. Protein: CASSLAGPGDDSYEQYV.

This clonotype was seen a handful of times. The chain has TRBV23-1 and TRBJ2-7; the D is unclear. TRBV23-1 is filed as an ORF, its function uncertain. Trimming removed 0 bases from V and 0 bases from J, with 9 bases in between. The CDR3 runs 15 residues. The CDR3 region has the DNA TGCGCCAGCAGTCAATCGGGGTCTAGCTCCTACGAGCAGTACGTC. This encodes CASSQSGSSSYEQYV.

In this sample, this clonotype turned up a few times. The chain carries TRBV4-1 and TRBJ2-2; weak D call: TRBD2 (6 bases). CDR1 and CDR2 from the germline V gene are MGHRA and YSYEKL. The CDR3 spans 17 residues. V was pared by 4 bases and J by 6 bases, with 21 bases between. The CDR3 DNA sequence: TGCGCCAGCAGCCCCAGCCTCGTCCGGGGGAAGGCCGGGGAGCTGTTTTTT. Translation: CASSPSLVRGKAGELFF.

This clonotype appeared a few times. The chain is built from TRBV6-1 and TRBJ1-1, with D uncertain. Trimming took 7 bases from V and 1 from J, leaving 16 bases between them. Per germline, CDR1 MNHNS and CDR2 SASEGT. The CDR3 spans 15 residues. CDR3 sequence: CASNRNLATNTEAFF. The CDR3 region has the DNA TGTGCCAGCAACCGGAACCTGGCAACGAACACTGAAGCTTTCTTT.

About this clonotype: This may come from a read error, since a much larger clone is one base off. The chain employs TRBV4-2 and TRBJ1-5; unclear D gene. The germline CDR1 and CDR2 sequences are LGHNA and YNFKEQ. V lost 0 bases to trimming and J lost 3 bases, with 9 bases between them. This CDR3 spans 15 amino acids. CDR3 amino acids: CASSQDLKLNQPQHF. Written as DNA, the CDR3 is TGTGCCAGCAGCCAAGACTTGAAACTCAATCAGCCCCAGCATTTT.

This clonotype was detected only a few times. The chain combines TRBV12-3 or TRBV12-4 with TRBJ2-3, with D maybe TRBD2 (5 bases). The CDR3 has 17 amino acids. Trimming stripped 4 bases from V and 2 bases from J, with 19 bases between. The CDR3 nucleotides are TGTGCCAGCAGTTACACTCTCAGCGGTCACGACACAGATACGCAGTATTTT. Its translation is CASSYTLSGHDTDTQYF.

The chain employs TRBV4-3 and TRBJ2-2; a weak D match, TRBD1 (6 bases). Trimming took 5 bases from V and 4 from J, leaving 14 bases between them. The CDR3 has 15 amino acids. Germline CDR1 LGHNA, CDR2 YSLEER. The CDR3 region has the DNA TGCGCCAGCAGCGAGGGCACAGGGAGCACCGGGGAGCTGTTTTTT. Protein product: CASSEGTGSTGELFF.

On this clonotype: This may stem from a read error, because a much larger clone lies one nucleotide away. The rearrangement uses TRBV12-3 or TRBV12-4 and TRBJ2-1; TRBD2 matches at 8 bases. CDR3 length: 15 amino acids. The trim removed 1 base at V and 8 bases at J, leaving 7 bases unmatched. CDR3 residues: CASSLETSVGDEQFF. CDR3 nucleotides: TGTGCCAGCAGTTTAGAGACTAGCGTGGGGGATGAGCAGTTCTTC.

CDR3 protein: CASSLAGNVDGYTF. The CDR3 coding sequence is TGTGCCAGCAGTTTAGCGGGGAATGTTGATGGCTACACCTTC. V usage is TRBV12-3 or TRBV12-4 and J usage is TRBJ1-2; D is undetermined. The ends were cut back, 0 bases at V and 6 bases at J, with 11 bases in the middle. The length of the CDR3 is 14 residues.

This clonotype occurred many times. The chain carries TRBV29-1 and TRBJ2-7; 7 bases fit TRBD1. After removal of 1 base from V and 4 bases from J, the junction contained 7 bases not matched to a gene. This CDR3 comprises 14 residues. In germline, CDR1 is SQVTM, CDR2 ANQGSEA. CDR3 in amino acids: CSVEVRGREYEQYF. The CDR3 bases are TGCAGCGTTGAAGTAAGGGGGCGAGAATACGAGCAGTACTTC.

This clonotype appeared many times. The chain joins TRBV4-3 to TRBJ2-3; a possible D gene is TRBD1 (5 bases). V lost 0 bases and J lost 4, with 11 bases in between. The CDR3 has 15 residues. The germline CDR1 and CDR2 sequences are LGHNA and YSLEER. CDR3 amino acids: CASSQEGAESDTQYF. The CDR3 nucleotides are TGCGCCAGCAGCCAAGAAGGGGCAGAATCAGATACGCAGTATTTT.

The chain recombines TRBV4-1 with TRBJ2-7; TRBD1 matches 8 bases. The CDR3 spans 13 residues. Germline CDR1 MGHRA, CDR2 YSYEKL. Trimming cost V 8 bases and J 6 bases; bases outside gene matches: 9. The CDR3 here is CASGQGGVGEQYF. The CDR3, as DNA: TGCGCCAGCGGACAGGGTGGGGTTGGCGAGCAGTACTTC.

The chain recombines TRBV25-1 with TRBJ2-4; no firm D call. CDR1 and CDR2 from the germline V gene are MGHDK and SYGVNS. Deletions cut 6 bases from V and 16 bases from J, with 16 bases between. This CDR3 region has 11 residues. The CDR3 nucleotides are TGTGCCAGCAGAAGGGCCGCAAAAGTCTACTTC. It is translated as CASRRAAKVYF.

Many counts were recorded for this clonotype. This rearrangement joins TRBV4-3 to TRBJ2-3, with a possible D match to TRBD2 (5 bases). Per germline, CDR1 LGHNA and CDR2 YSLEER. V lost 3 bases, J lost 2 bases, and 12 bases lay in between. The CDR3 is made up of 15 amino acids. The CDR3 nucleotides are TGCGCCAGCAGCCACATCGACTACCCCACAGATACGCAGTATTTT. This encodes CASSHIDYPTDTQYF.

This clonotype was detected ten times or more. J is TRBJ2-2 and V is TRBV7-6; weak D call: TRBD1 (5 bases). Germline CDR1 reads SGHVS; CDR2 reads FNYEAQ. CDR3 length equals 13 residues. The germline V and J ends were trimmed by 3 bases and 6 bases, with 8 bases remaining between them. The CDR3 DNA reads as TGTGCCAGCAGCTTCATAGGGGCCGGGGAGCTGTTTTTT. It yields the protein CASSFIGAGELFF. Full variable domain (rest looked up from reference TRBV7-6 and TRBJ2-2): GAGVSQSPRYKVTKRGQDVALRCDPISGHVSLYWYRQALGQGPEFLTYFNYEAQQDKSGLPNDRFSAERPEGSISTLTIQRTEQRDSAMYRCASSFIGAGELFFGEGSRLTVL.

CDR3 sequence (DNA): TGTGCCAGCAGTTTGAGGCGGAGTGGTGGCAATCAGCCCCAGCATTTT. Translating gives CASSLRRSGGNQPQHF. This chain joins TRBV12-3 or TRBV12-4 and TRBJ1-5; no clear D. V dropped 3 bases and J dropped 2 bases, with 14 bases sitting between them. CDR3 length: 16 residues.

This clonotype was observed at least ten times. The chain combines TRBV6-5 with TRBJ1-2; 7 bases are shared with TRBD1. CDR3 length equals 14 residues. The germline V gene has CDR1 MNHEY and CDR2 SVGAGI. V gave up 4 bases and J gave up 4 bases; unmatched junction bases: 6. CDR3 sequence: CASSSLRDSYGYTF. CDR3 DNA: TGTGCCAGCAGTTCACTTCGGGACAGCTATGGCTACACCTTC.

Ten or more counts support this clonotype. J is TRBJ1-2 and V is TRBV4-1; no reliable D call. Trimming pared 4 bases from V and 4 bases from J, leaving 13 bases between. Germline loops: CDR1 MGHRA, CDR2 YSYEKL. This CDR3 spans 14 amino acids. In DNA, the CDR3 is TGCGCCAGCAGCCCGAGCGGCGGCGGCTATGGCTACACCTTC. It encodes CASSPSGGGYGYTF.

At least ten counts were recorded for this clonotype. The chain joins TRBV20-1 to TRBJ2-3, with 10 bases fitting TRBD2. V shed 1 base, J shed 2 bases, and the junction held 24 bases outside the gene matches. CDR3 length: 22 residues. Looked up from germline, CDR1 is DFQATT and CDR2 is SNEGSKA (reference sequence). CDR3 DNA: TGCAGTGCTAGAGTATCGATCTCCTCTCTCTCGACTAGCGGGTATCACACAGATACGCAGTATTTT. Translated: CSARVSISSLSTSGYHTDTQYF.